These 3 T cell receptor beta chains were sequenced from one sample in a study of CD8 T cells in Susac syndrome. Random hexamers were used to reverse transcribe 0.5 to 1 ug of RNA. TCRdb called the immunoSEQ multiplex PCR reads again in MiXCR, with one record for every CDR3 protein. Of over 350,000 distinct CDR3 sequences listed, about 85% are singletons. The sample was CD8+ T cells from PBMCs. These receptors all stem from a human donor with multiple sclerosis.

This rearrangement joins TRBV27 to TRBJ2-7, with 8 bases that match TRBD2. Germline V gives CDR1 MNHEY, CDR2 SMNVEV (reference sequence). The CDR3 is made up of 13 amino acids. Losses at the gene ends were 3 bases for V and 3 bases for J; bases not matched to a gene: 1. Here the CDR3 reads CASSLTSDYEQYF. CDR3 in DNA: TGTGCCAGCAGTTTGACTAGCGACTACGAGCAGTACTTC.

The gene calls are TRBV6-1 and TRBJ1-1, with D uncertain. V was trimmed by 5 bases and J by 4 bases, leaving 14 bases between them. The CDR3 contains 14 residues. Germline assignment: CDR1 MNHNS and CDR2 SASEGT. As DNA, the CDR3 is TGTGCCAGCAGTCCACTCTTGTGGAGCACTGAAGCTTTCTTT. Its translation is CASSPLLWSTEAFF.

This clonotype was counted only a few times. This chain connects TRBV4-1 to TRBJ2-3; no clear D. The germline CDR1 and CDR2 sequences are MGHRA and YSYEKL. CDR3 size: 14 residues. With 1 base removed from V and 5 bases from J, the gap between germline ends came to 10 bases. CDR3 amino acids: CASSQVLGEDTQYF. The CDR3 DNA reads TGCGCCAGCAGCCAAGTGCTGGGTGAAGATACGCAGTATTTT.